This entry features one T cell receptor beta chain sequence. Its antigen is unknown. The data originate from a study of Ad26.COV2.S vaccination and SARS-CoV-2 variants. Background on the study: Trial arm assignment for the donor was COV1001 Ad26.COV2.S.

The treatment denotes: some 20 received Ad26.COV2.S at low or high dose, single or two shots; about five received placebo; per-sample allocation not given. After the first vaccine or placebo injection, samples were drawn on day 63. TCRdb's copy holds only in-frame clones and misses some; the assay was immunoSEQ multiplex PCR. The table has roughly 680,000 clones, approximately 88% seen once. Regarding the study as a whole: Researchers reported similar non-spike TCR breadth in vaccine and placebo recipients. Vaccine recipients posted higher spike-specific TCR breadth than their placebo counterparts.

The clonotype originates from a person between 18 and 59 years old who received the Ad26.COV2.S COVID-19 vaccine or a placebo. The source was peripheral blood, collected in a trial of Ad26.COV2.S vaccine versus placebo.

The CDR3 protein is CASSLRPGRAGMEQFF. The DNA for the CDR3 is TGTGCCAGCAGCTTACGTCCAGGGCGGGCAGGTATGGAGCAGTTCTTC. J is TRBJ2-1 and V is TRBV7-2, with D perhaps assigned TRBD1 or TRBD2 (5 bases each). CDR1 SGHTA and CDR2 FQGNSA come from the germline V gene. Trimming left V 2 bases short and J 10 bases short, with 21 bases between. This CDR3 has 16 residues.